This entry features one T cell receptor beta chain sequence. Its antigen is unknown. The data derive from a study of vaccination and CD4 T cells after COVID-19. Findings and limits, study-wide: No early post-infection timepoints were studied, and convalescent patients studied were relatively few.

Oncomine TCR Beta short-read sequencing was applied to DNA from cultured CD4+ T cells. In TCRdb, the PCR reads were re-called with MiXCR into one record per CDR3 protein. The table shows 9,300 or so distinct CDR3 sequences, with roughly 60% occurring only once. Germline V gene data show CDR1 as DFQATT and CDR2 as SNEGSKA (reference sequence). With V trimmed by 5 bases and J by 7 bases, 14 bases remained unmatched. The CDR3 covers 16 residues. The treatment is: roughly 11-day PBMC culture with coronavirus spike peptide pools or control peptides (ViraFEST assay). ViraFEST relied on peptide pools to expand antigen-specific T cells; the TCRs were sequenced afterward. PBMCs, plated at two million per well, were grown in the presence of 10 IU/ml IL-2 and around 10 ug/ml peptide pools.

This chain uses TRBV20-1 with TRBJ1-6, with 7 bases matching TRBD1. Sequenced input: CD4+ T cells from blood, cultured in vitro. The TCR comes from a human donor who had recovered from COVID-19. CDR3 sequence reads: CSAPTMVGQANSPLHF. The CDR3 nucleotides are TGCAGTGCTCCGACAATGGTCGGACAGGCAAATTCACCCCTCCACTTT.